This T cell receptor beta chain was retrieved from a study of blood T cell repertoires in COVID-19. On the study more broadly: Spain, Italy and the United States supplied samples that represented acute and convalescent COVID-19. The cDNA or gDNA used as material had been derived from T cells, B-cell-depleted T cells, or PBMCs.

As originally analysed: Amplified reference gene primers provided the basis for estimating nucleated cell counts. This table comes from immunoSEQ multiplex PCR, and its TCRdb copy is limited to in-frame clones, with some not included. The D gene and trimming were derived from the DNA, and the V and J assignments and clone size from that table. Seen here are roughly 120,000 clones, approximately 87% observed once, and the top ten hold about 6.6%. This clone was observed once. Between the trimmed V and J ends, which lost 2 bases and 2 bases, there was a span of 13 bases. Germline V gives CDR1 MGHRA, CDR2 YSYEKL. The CDR3 spans 15 residues.

The sequencing input was peripheral blood. This rearrangement joins TRBV4-1 to TRBJ2-7; D perhaps matches TRBD2 (6 bases). The clonotype comes from a woman in her 50s with acute or convalescent COVID-19. This CDR3 is CASSQSGRFPYEQYF. DNA of the CDR3: TGCGCCAGCAGCCAAAGTGGGAGGTTTCCCTACGAGCAGTACTTC.